This TCR beta chain was profiled in a study of T cell responses to AZD1222 COVID-19 vaccine. Study-wide results and limits: Only a handful of AZD1222 recipients, several in all, had baseline seropositivity. Close to half of all spike-specific TCRs reportedly target regions of the variants that are unmutated. Rises in breadth and depth of Spike-specific TCRs came after two AZD1222 doses.

The CDR3 is 13 amino acids. Between the trimmed V and J ends, which lost 5 bases and 6 bases, there was a span of 11 bases. Assay: immunoSEQ multiplex PCR; the TCRdb copy retains only in-frame clones and omits some. Of 120,000 or so clones in the sample, almost 95% were seen once. A word on this clone: Antigen: not known.

The chain carries TRBV12-3 or TRBV12-4 and TRBJ2-1, with D hard to call. The clonotype originates from an adult in good health. The sequencing here drew on peripheral blood, taken on day 0 of AZD1222 vaccination. CDR3 in DNA: TGTGCCAGCAGTCCCTACGGGCTCAATGAGCAGTTCTTC. Amino acids: CASSPYGLNEQFF.